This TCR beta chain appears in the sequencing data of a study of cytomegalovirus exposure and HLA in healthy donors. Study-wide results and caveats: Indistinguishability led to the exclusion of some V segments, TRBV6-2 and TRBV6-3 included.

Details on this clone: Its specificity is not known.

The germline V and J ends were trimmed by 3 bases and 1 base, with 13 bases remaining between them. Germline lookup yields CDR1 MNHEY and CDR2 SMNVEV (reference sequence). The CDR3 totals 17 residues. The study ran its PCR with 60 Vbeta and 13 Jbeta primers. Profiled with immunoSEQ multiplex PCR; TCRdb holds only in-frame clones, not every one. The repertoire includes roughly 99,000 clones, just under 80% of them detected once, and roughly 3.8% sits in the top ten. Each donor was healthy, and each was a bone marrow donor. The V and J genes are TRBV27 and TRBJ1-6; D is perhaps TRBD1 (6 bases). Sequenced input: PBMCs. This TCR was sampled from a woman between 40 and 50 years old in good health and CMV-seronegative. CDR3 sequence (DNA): TGTGCCAGCAGTTTCACAGGGAGTCGATCCTATAATTCACCCCTCCACTTT. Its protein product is CASSFTGSRSYNSPLHF.